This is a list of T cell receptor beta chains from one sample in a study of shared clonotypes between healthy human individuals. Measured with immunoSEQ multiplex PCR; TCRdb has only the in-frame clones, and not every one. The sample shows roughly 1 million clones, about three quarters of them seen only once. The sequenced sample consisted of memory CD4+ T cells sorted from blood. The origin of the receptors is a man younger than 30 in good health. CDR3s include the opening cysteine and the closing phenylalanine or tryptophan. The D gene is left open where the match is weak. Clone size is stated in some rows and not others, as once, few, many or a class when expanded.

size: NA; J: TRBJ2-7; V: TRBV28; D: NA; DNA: TGTGCCAGCAGTACCGCCATGGGGGGTGATAAGCAGTACTTC; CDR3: CASSTAMGGDKQYF
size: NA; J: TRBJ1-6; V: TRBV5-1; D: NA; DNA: TGCGCCAGCAGCAGGGACGGCGATTCACCCCTCCACTTT; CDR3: CASSRDGDSPLHF
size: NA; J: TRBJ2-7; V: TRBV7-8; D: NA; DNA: TGTGCCAGCAGCCCACTCTACGAGCAGTACTTC; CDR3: CASSPLYEQYF
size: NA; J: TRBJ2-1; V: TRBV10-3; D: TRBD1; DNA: TGTGCCATCAGTGAACTAGACAGGGTCTACAATGAGCAGTTCTTC; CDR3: CAISELDRVYNEQFF
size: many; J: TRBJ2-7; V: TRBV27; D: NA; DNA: TGTGCCAGCAGTTTATACACCGAACTGGGCGAGCAGTACTTC; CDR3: CASSLYTELGEQYF
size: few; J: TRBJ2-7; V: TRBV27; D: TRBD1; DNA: TGTGCCAGCAGTTTTAACAGGGGTGGCGAGCAGTACTTC; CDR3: CASSFNRGGEQYF
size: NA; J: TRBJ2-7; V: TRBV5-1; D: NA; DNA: TGCGCCAGCAACCCAGGAGGGCTCTACGAGCAGTACTTC; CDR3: CASNPGGLYEQYF
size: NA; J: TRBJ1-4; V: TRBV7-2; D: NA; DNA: TGTGCCAGCAGCTTAGGCAGGGCAAATGAAAAACTGTTTTTT; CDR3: CASSLGRANEKLFF
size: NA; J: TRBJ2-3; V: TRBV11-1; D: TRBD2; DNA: TGTGCCAGCAGCTTAGAGACTAGCGGGGGGGCCGCGGATACGCAGTATTTT; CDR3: CASSLETSGGAADTQYF
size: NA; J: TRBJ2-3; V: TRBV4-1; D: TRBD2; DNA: TGCGCCAGCAGCCCCCTCCACGGGGGGGCTGGAGATACGCAGTATTTT; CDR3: CASSPLHGGAGDTQYF
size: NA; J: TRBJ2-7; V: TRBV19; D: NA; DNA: TGTGCCAGTAGTTCTCAGGACAGCTCCTACGAGCAGTACTTC; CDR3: CASSSQDSSYEQYF